Listed below are T cell receptor beta chains from one sample, sequenced in a study of CD8 T cells in Susac syndrome. TCRdb passed the immunoSEQ multiplex PCR reads through MiXCR, listing each CDR3 protein once. The sample includes 150,000 to 200,000 distinct CDR3 sequences, approximately 96% of them seen just once. The sample taken for sequencing was CD4+ T cells from PBMCs. These receptors were obtained from a human donor with Susac syndrome. Both conserved end residues are part of each CDR3. A D gene is named only where the DNA matches it firmly. Clone size, where shown, is once, few, many, or a class for clones that have expanded.

v_call: TRBV24-1
clone_size: NA
d_call: NA
j_call: TRBJ2-2
cdr3_nt: TGTGCCACCAGTGATGAGGACCCCGGGGAGCTGTTTTTT
cdr3_aa: CATSDEDPGELFF

v_call: TRBV28
clone_size: NA
d_call: TRBD1
j_call: TRBJ1-2
cdr3_nt: TGTGCCAGCAGTTTGCATCCCCGGGACAGGGTAATTTACACCTTC
cdr3_aa: CASSLHPRDRVIYTF

v_call: TRBV15
clone_size: NA
d_call: TRBD1
j_call: TRBJ2-1
cdr3_nt: TGTGCCACCAGCAGAGTGAGACAGGGCACCTACAATGAGCAGTTCTTC
cdr3_aa: CATSRVRQGTYNEQFF

v_call: TRBV20-1
clone_size: NA
d_call: NA
j_call: TRBJ2-7
cdr3_nt: TGCAGTGCGTTAAGGGATACCTACGAGCAGTACTTC
cdr3_aa: CSALRDTYEQYF

v_call: TRBV7-9
clone_size: NA
d_call: NA
j_call: TRBJ1-5
cdr3_nt: TGTGCCAGCGGAACAGGGAACGGCAATCAGCCCCAGCATTTT
cdr3_aa: CASGTGNGNQPQHF

v_call: TRBV3-1
clone_size: NA
d_call: NA
j_call: TRBJ1-1
cdr3_nt: TGTGCCAGCAGCCAAAAAGGGCGGGGCACTGAAGCTTTCTTT
cdr3_aa: CASSQKGRGTEAFF

v_call: TRBV30
clone_size: NA
d_call: TRBD2
j_call: TRBJ2-5
cdr3_nt: TGTGCCTGGAGCAAGGGACTAGCGGGAGAGACCCAGTACTTC
cdr3_aa: CAWSKGLAGETQYF

v_call: TRBV12-3/TRBV12-4
clone_size: NA
d_call: NA
j_call: TRBJ2-3
cdr3_nt: TGTGCCAGCAGTTTTCTGGATACGCAGTATTTT
cdr3_aa: CASSFLDTQYF

v_call: TRBV30
clone_size: NA
d_call: TRBD2
j_call: TRBJ2-7
cdr3_nt: TGTGCCTGGATCATCCCCCGCGGGGGTATCTACGAGCAGTACTTC
cdr3_aa: CAWIIPRGGIYEQYF

v_call: TRBV5-6
clone_size: NA
d_call: NA
j_call: TRBJ2-2
cdr3_nt: TGTGCCAGCAGCTGGGCCCGGGAGCTGTTTTTT
cdr3_aa: CASSWARELFF

v_call: TRBV20-1
clone_size: NA
d_call: NA
j_call: TRBJ2-2
cdr3_nt: TGCAGTGCTAGTAGGGGGGAGCTGTTTTTT
cdr3_aa: CSASRGELFF

v_call: TRBV12-3/TRBV12-4
clone_size: once
d_call: TRBD2
j_call: TRBJ2-1
cdr3_nt: TGTGCCAGCAGTTTGGGGGGGATTTACAATGAGCAGTTCTTC
cdr3_aa: CASSLGGIYNEQFF

v_call: TRBV4-1
clone_size: NA
d_call: TRBD2
j_call: TRBJ2-1
cdr3_nt: TGCGCCAGCAGCCACCTTAGCGGGGGGGCCAATGAGCAGTTCTTC
cdr3_aa: CASSHLSGGANEQFF

v_call: TRBV20-1
clone_size: NA
d_call: NA
j_call: TRBJ2-2
cdr3_nt: TGCAGTGCTAGCGGGGGACTGAACACCGGGGAGCTGTTTTTT
cdr3_aa: CSASGGLNTGELFF

v_call: TRBV10-3
clone_size: NA
d_call: NA
j_call: TRBJ2-1
cdr3_nt: TGTGCCATCAGAGAGACCGTTGAGCAGTTCTTC
cdr3_aa: CAIRETVEQFF

v_call: TRBV5-1
clone_size: NA
d_call: NA
j_call: TRBJ2-3
cdr3_nt: TGCGCCAGCAGCTTGATAGGAGACACAGATACGCAGTATTTT
cdr3_aa: CASSLIGDTDTQYF

v_call: TRBV12-3/TRBV12-4
clone_size: NA
d_call: NA
j_call: TRBJ1-4
cdr3_nt: TGTGCCAGCAGTCCGGGGGACCGACACCGACGTAATGAAAAACTGTTTTTT
cdr3_aa: CASSPGDRHRRNEKLFF

v_call: TRBV28
clone_size: NA
d_call: TRBD2
j_call: TRBJ2-3
cdr3_nt: TGTGCCAGCAGTCCTAGCGGGGGCGGCACAGATACGCAGTATTTT
cdr3_aa: CASSPSGGGTDTQYF

v_call: TRBV30
clone_size: NA
d_call: TRBD1
j_call: TRBJ1-2
cdr3_nt: TGTGCCTGGAGGTCCGGACAGGCCGCCTATGGCTACACCTTC
cdr3_aa: CAWRSGQAAYGYTF

v_call: TRBV14
clone_size: NA
d_call: TRBD2
j_call: TRBJ2-1
cdr3_nt: TGTGCCAGCAGCCTCAGACTAGCGGGGGAGCTATACAATGAGCAGTTCTTC
cdr3_aa: CASSLRLAGELYNEQFF

v_call: TRBV30
clone_size: NA
d_call: NA
j_call: TRBJ1-1
cdr3_nt: TGTGCCTGGGGGGACACGGGGTACACTGAAGCTTTCTTT
cdr3_aa: CAWGDTGYTEAFF

v_call: TRBV30
clone_size: NA
d_call: TRBD1
j_call: TRBJ1-1
cdr3_nt: TGTGCCTGCACCACAGGGGACGGCACTGAAGCTTTCTTT
cdr3_aa: CACTTGDGTEAFF

v_call: TRBV5-4
clone_size: NA
d_call: TRBD2
j_call: TRBJ2-5
cdr3_nt: TGTGCCAGCAGCCCCCCCGCGGGGACTAGCGGGGCCGCTAAGACCCAGTACTTC
cdr3_aa: CASSPPAGTSGAAKTQYF

v_call: TRBV5-1
clone_size: NA
d_call: NA
j_call: TRBJ2-3
cdr3_nt: TGCGCCAGCAGCTTGGGAGGTGCGAGGCTGACAGATACGCAGTATTTT
cdr3_aa: CASSLGGARLTDTQYF

v_call: TRBV19
clone_size: NA
d_call: NA
j_call: TRBJ1-1
cdr3_nt: TGTGCCAGTAGTGCACAGGTGAACACTGAAGCTTTCTTT
cdr3_aa: CASSAQVNTEAFF

v_call: TRBV11-1
clone_size: NA
d_call: NA
j_call: TRBJ2-3
cdr3_nt: TGTGCCAGCAAAAGGGGACCTAGCACAGATACGCAGTATTTT
cdr3_aa: CASKRGPSTDTQYF

v_call: TRBV7-6
clone_size: NA
d_call: NA
j_call: TRBJ2-7
cdr3_nt: TGTGCCAGCAGCTTGGGGCAGGGGACCGAGCAGTACTTC
cdr3_aa: CASSLGQGTEQYF

v_call: TRBV20-1
clone_size: NA
d_call: TRBD2
j_call: TRBJ2-3
cdr3_nt: TGCAGTGCTAGGAGCGGGGGGACTGGCACAGATACGCAGTATTTT
cdr3_aa: CSARSGGTGTDTQYF

v_call: TRBV12-3/TRBV12-4
clone_size: NA
d_call: TRBD1
j_call: TRBJ1-3
cdr3_nt: TGTGCCAGCAAACGGGACAGCTCTGGAAACACCATATATTTT
cdr3_aa: CASKRDSSGNTIYF

v_call: TRBV15
clone_size: once
d_call: NA
j_call: TRBJ1-5
cdr3_nt: TGTGCCACCAGCAGAGATCGCGGTAGCAATCAGCCCCAGCATTTT
cdr3_aa: CATSRDRGSNQPQHF

v_call: TRBV12-3/TRBV12-4
clone_size: NA
d_call: NA
j_call: TRBJ2-7
cdr3_nt: TGTGCCAGCAGTTTATTTCCTATGGGCAGGACCAAAAACTCCTACGAGCAGTACTTC
cdr3_aa: CASSLFPMGRTKNSYEQYF

v_call: TRBV12-3/TRBV12-4
clone_size: few
d_call: NA
j_call: TRBJ1-1
cdr3_nt: TGTGCCAGCAGTTTATCGCCCACTGAAGCTTTCTTT
cdr3_aa: CASSLSPTEAFF

v_call: TRBV7-3
clone_size: NA
d_call: NA
j_call: TRBJ1-2
cdr3_nt: TGTGCCAGCAGCTTAAGGAGCGGAGGAGATGGGGTCACCTTC
cdr3_aa: CASSLRSGGDGVTF

v_call: TRBV29-1
clone_size: NA
d_call: TRBD1
j_call: TRBJ2-5
cdr3_nt: TGCAGCGTTGAAGGGACAGGGAGGAAGACCCAGTACTTC
cdr3_aa: CSVEGTGRKTQYF

v_call: TRBV29-1
clone_size: NA
d_call: NA
j_call: TRBJ2-6
cdr3_nt: TGCAGCGTTGAAGGTGACAGGAGCTCTGGGGCCAACGTCCTGACTTTC
cdr3_aa: CSVEGDRSSGANVLTF

v_call: TRBV3-1
clone_size: NA
d_call: NA
j_call: TRBJ1-2
cdr3_nt: TGTGCCAGCAGCCACAACCGGGGGGATGGCTACACCTTC
cdr3_aa: CASSHNRGDGYTF

v_call: TRBV9
clone_size: NA
d_call: TRBD2
j_call: TRBJ2-7
cdr3_nt: TGTGCCAGCAGCCCCACCGGGACTAGCGGTACCTACGAGCAGTACTTC
cdr3_aa: CASSPTGTSGTYEQYF

v_call: TRBV29-1
clone_size: NA
d_call: NA
j_call: TRBJ1-2
cdr3_nt: TGCAGCGCAGAAGGACGGGGAGCTAACTATGGCTACACCTTC
cdr3_aa: CSAEGRGANYGYTF

v_call: TRBV12-3/TRBV12-4
clone_size: once
d_call: NA
j_call: TRBJ1-6
cdr3_nt: TGTGCCAGCAGTGGGGGGCCTATATATAATTCACCCCTCCACTTT
cdr3_aa: CASSGGPIYNSPLHF

v_call: TRBV5-1
clone_size: NA
d_call: NA
j_call: TRBJ2-2
cdr3_nt: TGCGCCAGCAGCTCTACAGTCTCCGGGGAGCTGTTTTTT
cdr3_aa: CASSSTVSGELFF

v_call: TRBV12-3/TRBV12-4
clone_size: NA
d_call: NA
j_call: TRBJ1-6
cdr3_nt: TGTGCCAGCAGCCCTGACGGCGGGGCTTCACCCCTCCACTTT
cdr3_aa: CASSPDGGASPLHF

v_call: TRBV20-1
clone_size: NA
d_call: TRBD1
j_call: TRBJ1-1
cdr3_nt: TGCAGTGCTAGAGGGGGGGACAGGGAAGCTTTCTTT
cdr3_aa: CSARGGDREAFF

v_call: TRBV21-1
clone_size: NA
d_call: NA
j_call: TRBJ2-7
cdr3_nt: TGTGCCAGCAGCAATAACAAACGAGTAACATACGAGCAGTACTTC
cdr3_aa: CASSNNKRVTYEQYF